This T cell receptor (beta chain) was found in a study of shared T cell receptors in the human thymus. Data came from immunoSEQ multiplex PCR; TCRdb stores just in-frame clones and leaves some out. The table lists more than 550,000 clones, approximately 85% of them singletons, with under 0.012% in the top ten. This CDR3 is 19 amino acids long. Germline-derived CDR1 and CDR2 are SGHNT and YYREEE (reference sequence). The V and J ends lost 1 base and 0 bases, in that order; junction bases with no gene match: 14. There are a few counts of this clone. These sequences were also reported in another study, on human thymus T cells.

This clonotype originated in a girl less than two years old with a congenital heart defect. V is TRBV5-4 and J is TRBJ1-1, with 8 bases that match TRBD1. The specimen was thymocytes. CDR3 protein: CASSLITGQVERMNTEAFF. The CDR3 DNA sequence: TGTGCCAGCAGCTTGATCACGGGACAGGTTGAAAGGATGAACACTGAAGCTTTCTTT.